This T cell receptor beta chain came from a study of regulatory T cells in long-lasting Graves disease. In this sample, this clonotype turned up a few times. Trimming pared 1 base from V and 5 bases from J, leaving 14 bases between. The CDR3 has 14 residues. Germline V gene lookup returns CDR1 SQVTM and CDR2 ANQGSEA. According to the study, TCR beta libraries were built with iRepertoire HTBI primers and CDR3-region Arm-PCR. TCRdb re-called the multiplex PCR reads with MiXCR, one entry per CDR3 protein. The data contain 450,000 to 700,000 distinct CDR3 sequences, less than 15% of them singletons. This sample's time point: newly diagnosed GD, antithyroid drugs for less than 3 months. PBMC RNA served as the TCR library source. The same sample was also studied in work on T cells in Graves' hyperthyroidism and ophthalmopathy. That publication notes: Most thyroid-expanded clonotypes above 0.001 were also found in blood.

The sequence was collected from a man aged 25-45 years with Graves disease. V gene TRBV29-1 combines with J gene TRBJ2-5; D is possibly TRBD1 (6 bases). Sequencing was performed on peripheral blood mononuclear cells (PBMCs), taken at new diagnosis, from a patient treated with antithyroid drugs. The CDR3 region is CSVEGSDSRETQYF. CDR3 nucleotide sequence: TGCAGCGTTGAAGGTTCGGACAGTCGGGAGACCCAGTACTTC.